The TCR beta chain described here comes from a study of T cell responses to AZD1222 COVID-19 vaccine. For the study at large: Second doses were pooled across both intervals (about 4 or about 12 weeks).

Sequencing used immunoSEQ multiplex PCR; TCRdb keeps in-frame clones, though not all of them. The top ten hold under 25% of the sample, which has tens of thousands of clones, about 90% seen once. Points from the study as a whole: Without day 14 samples, only post-peak T cell repertoires were studied. When two AZD1222 doses had been given, Spike-specific TCR breadth and depth rose. It was only five to seven AZD1222 recipients who were seropositive at baseline.

As to this clone: The antigen is unknown.

The CDR3 extends over 14 amino acids. Germline V gene lookup returns CDR1 LGHDT and CDR2 YNNKEL (reference sequence). The V end was cut by 1 base, the J end by 0 bases, with 5 bases between. Specimen: peripheral blood, collected on day 0 of AZD1222 vaccination. The receptor was derived from an adult in good health. V usage is TRBV3-1 (or the pseudogene TRBV3-2) and J usage is TRBJ2-3; D gene unclear. DNA of the CDR3: TGTGCCAGCAGCCAAGGAACTAGCACAGATACGCAGTATTTT. Protein sequence: CASSQGTSTDTQYF.